This T cell receptor beta chain was sequenced during a study of T-cell reconstitution after alpha-beta-depleted transplantation in children. The CDR3 has 17 residues. J lost 8 bases, V lost 3 bases, and 16 bases had no gene match. Germline CDR1 SGHRS, CDR2 YFSETQ. Unique molecular identifiers were used in preparing the TCRbeta library. TCRdb itself ran the PCR reads through MiXCR, one entry per CDR3 protein. The sample has fewer than 130,000 distinct CDR3 sequences; under 13% are singletons. The clonotype originates from a human donor who donated a stem cell graft to a child with acute lymphoblastic leukemia. Sample: PBMCs from the stem cell graft donor, taken from the stem cell graft. The rearrangement joins TRBV5-1 to TRBJ2-1, with 8 bases fitting TRBD2. The CDR3 DNA reads as TGCGCCAGCAGCTGGATGGCGACTAGCGATCTAGCGGATGAGCAGTTCTTC. Protein product: CASSWMATSDLADEQFF. The full variable domain, with the rest looked up from reference TRBV5-1 and TRBJ2-1, is KAGVTQTPRYLIKTRGQQVTLSCSPISGHRSVSWYQQTPGQGLQFLFEYFSETQRNKGNFPGRFSGRQFSNSRSEMNVSTLELGDSALYLCASSWMATSDLADEQFFGPGTRLTVL.